This TCR beta chain comes out of a study of blood T cell repertoires in COVID-19. The assay was immunoSEQ multiplex PCR, and TCRdb's table has in-frame clones only and misses some. Altogether 250,000 to 300,000 clones are present, 81% being singletons, with the ten largest covering around 3.2%. The junction had 12 bases not matched to a gene; V was cut back by 4 bases and J by 9 bases. The CDR3 loop spans 15 amino acids. The germline gives CDR1 LGHDT, CDR2 YNNKEL (reference sequence). The sequence derives from a woman aged 60-75 years with active or convalescent COVID-19. The rearrangement joins TRBV3-1 (or the pseudogene TRBV3-2) to TRBJ2-1, with 7 positions matching TRBD1. The sample was peripheral blood. The CDR3 DNA reads TGTGCCAGCAGCCCGACAGGGTATTATTCGGGTGAGCAGTTCTTC. This sequence encodes CASSPTGYYSGEQFF.